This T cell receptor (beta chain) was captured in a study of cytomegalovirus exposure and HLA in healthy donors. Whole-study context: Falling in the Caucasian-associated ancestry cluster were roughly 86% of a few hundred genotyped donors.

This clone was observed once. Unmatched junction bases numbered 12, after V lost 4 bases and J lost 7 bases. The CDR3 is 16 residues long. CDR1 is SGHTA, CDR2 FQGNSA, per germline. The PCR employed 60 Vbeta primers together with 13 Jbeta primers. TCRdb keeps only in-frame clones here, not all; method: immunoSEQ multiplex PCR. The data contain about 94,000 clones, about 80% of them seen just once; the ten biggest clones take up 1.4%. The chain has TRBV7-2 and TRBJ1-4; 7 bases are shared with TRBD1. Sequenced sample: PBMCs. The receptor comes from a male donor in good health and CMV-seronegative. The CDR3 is CASSSQGPRQGEKLFF. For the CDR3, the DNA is TGTGCCAGCAGCTCCCAGGGGCCAAGACAGGGTGAAAAACTGTTTTTT.